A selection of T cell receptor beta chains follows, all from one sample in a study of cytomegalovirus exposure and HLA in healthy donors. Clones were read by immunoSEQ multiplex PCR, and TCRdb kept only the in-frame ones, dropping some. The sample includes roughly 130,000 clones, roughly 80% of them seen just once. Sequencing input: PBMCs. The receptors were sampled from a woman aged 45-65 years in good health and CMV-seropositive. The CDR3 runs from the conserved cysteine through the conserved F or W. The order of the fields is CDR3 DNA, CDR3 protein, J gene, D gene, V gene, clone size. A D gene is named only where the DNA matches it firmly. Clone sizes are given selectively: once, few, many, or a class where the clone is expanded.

cdr3_nt: TGTGCCAGCTCACCATTACCAACAGCCTATGGCTACACCTTC; cdr3_aa: CASSPLPTAYGYTF; j_call: TRBJ1-2; d_call: -; v_call: TRBV18; clone_size: once
cdr3_nt: TGTGCCAGCAGTCTAGGGCTAGCGGAGTACAATGAGCAGTTCTTC; cdr3_aa: CASSLGLAEYNEQFF; j_call: TRBJ2-1; d_call: TRBD2; v_call: TRBV11-2; clone_size: -
cdr3_nt: TGTGCCAGCAGCAAATCCGGGGCTAGCGGGGGGGTCGGTACGCAGTATTTT; cdr3_aa: CASSKSGASGGVGTQYF; j_call: TRBJ2-3; d_call: -; v_call: TRBV21-1; clone_size: -
cdr3_nt: TGTGCCAGCAGCTTAGGCGGGGGGGCCCCCTACGAGCAGTACTTC; cdr3_aa: CASSLGGGAPYEQYF; j_call: TRBJ2-7; d_call: TRBD2; v_call: TRBV7-2; clone_size: -
cdr3_nt: TGTGCCAGCAGCTCGGACAGCTTCACAACTAATGAAAAACTGTTTTTT; cdr3_aa: CASSSDSFTTNEKLFF; j_call: TRBJ1-4; d_call: -; v_call: TRBV11-2; clone_size: -
cdr3_nt: TGCGCCAGCAGCTTGGACCAAGCGGGGGGGCCCCAGCATTTT; cdr3_aa: CASSLDQAGGPQHF; j_call: TRBJ1-5; d_call: -; v_call: TRBV5-1; clone_size: once
cdr3_nt: TGCGCCAGCAGCTTGTCTCAGGGACTATCCTACGAGCAGTACTTC; cdr3_aa: CASSLSQGLSYEQYF; j_call: TRBJ2-7; d_call: TRBD2; v_call: TRBV5-1; clone_size: -
cdr3_nt: TGTGCCAGTAGTATAACTACGAATGAGCAGTTCTTC; cdr3_aa: CASSITTNEQFF; j_call: TRBJ2-1; d_call: -; v_call: TRBV19; clone_size: -
cdr3_nt: TGCGCCAGCAGCTCCGACAGGGTCGCCTACAATGAGCAGTTCTTC; cdr3_aa: CASSSDRVAYNEQFF; j_call: TRBJ2-1; d_call: TRBD1; v_call: TRBV5-1; clone_size: -
cdr3_nt: TGCGCCAGCAGCCGCTTACTTCCTACTAGCGGGGTGATCTTC; cdr3_aa: CASSRLLPTSGVIF; j_call: TRBJ2-1; d_call: TRBD2; v_call: TRBV4-1; clone_size: -
cdr3_nt: TGTGCCAGCAGCCATCGGGACAGGGGACTTGCCCAGCATTTT; cdr3_aa: CASSHRDRGLAQHF; j_call: TRBJ1-5; d_call: TRBD1; v_call: TRBV28; clone_size: -
cdr3_nt: TGTGCCAGCAAGCGTAGTTACGAGCAGTACTTC; cdr3_aa: CASKRSYEQYF; j_call: TRBJ2-7; d_call: -; v_call: TRBV2; clone_size: -
cdr3_nt: TGTGCCTGGAACAAGGACAGGTCCTCTGGAAACACCATATATTTT; cdr3_aa: CAWNKDRSSGNTIYF; j_call: TRBJ1-3; d_call: TRBD1; v_call: TRBV30; clone_size: -
cdr3_nt: TGTGCCAGCAGCTCCAGGGGATCTGGAAACACCATATATTTT; cdr3_aa: CASSSRGSGNTIYF; j_call: TRBJ1-3; d_call: -; v_call: TRBV7-8; clone_size: -
cdr3_nt: TGTGCCAGCAGCGTGAAATGGGACAGGGATAATTCACCCCTCCACTTT; cdr3_aa: CASSVKWDRDNSPLHF; j_call: TRBJ1-6; d_call: TRBD1; v_call: TRBV9; clone_size: -
cdr3_nt: TGTGCCAGCAGTCCCGGGACAGGGGTCGGCTACACCTTC; cdr3_aa: CASSPGTGVGYTF; j_call: TRBJ1-2; d_call: TRBD1; v_call: TRBV6-4; clone_size: -
cdr3_nt: TGTGCCAGCAGCCTGGACAGGGGAGTCGAGCAGTACTTC; cdr3_aa: CASSLDRGVEQYF; j_call: TRBJ2-7; d_call: TRBD1; v_call: TRBV5-8; clone_size: -
cdr3_nt: TGCGCCAGCAGCTTGAGTCAGGGGCGCTCCTACGAGCAGTACTTC; cdr3_aa: CASSLSQGRSYEQYF; j_call: TRBJ2-7; d_call: -; v_call: TRBV5-1; clone_size: few
cdr3_nt: TGTGCCAGCAGCCCTCCGGGGGGGGACCCGTACCAAGAGACCCAGTACTTC; cdr3_aa: CASSPPGGDPYQETQYF; j_call: TRBJ2-5; d_call: TRBD2; v_call: TRBV9; clone_size: few
cdr3_nt: TGTGCCTGGAGTGTAAGTGGGTGGCAGGGGGCGCGTGGCTACACCTTC; cdr3_aa: CAWSVSGWQGARGYTF; j_call: TRBJ1-2; d_call: TRBD1; v_call: TRBV30; clone_size: -
cdr3_nt: TGTGCCAGCAGTGAAGGGGGGGGACAGGGAGATGAAAAACTGTTTTTT; cdr3_aa: CASSEGGGQGDEKLFF; j_call: TRBJ1-4; d_call: TRBD1; v_call: TRBV25-1; clone_size: -
cdr3_nt: TGTGCCAGCAGCTCCAGGGCAACCCAAGAGACCCAGTACTTC; cdr3_aa: CASSSRATQETQYF; j_call: TRBJ2-5; d_call: -; v_call: TRBV7-2; clone_size: -
cdr3_nt: TGCGCCAGCAGTGATAGGGGGTTCTATGGCTACACCTTC; cdr3_aa: CASSDRGFYGYTF; j_call: TRBJ1-2; d_call: -; v_call: TRBV10-2; clone_size: -
cdr3_nt: TGTGCCTGGAGTCGAGGGGGCCGCGCCTACGAGCAGTACTTC; cdr3_aa: CAWSRGGRAYEQYF; j_call: TRBJ2-7; d_call: TRBD1; v_call: TRBV30; clone_size: -
cdr3_nt: TGCGCCAGCAGCGTCCGGGACAACCAAGAGACCCAGTACTTC; cdr3_aa: CASSVRDNQETQYF; j_call: TRBJ2-5; d_call: -; v_call: TRBV5-1; clone_size: -
cdr3_nt: TGTGCCAGCAGTTTGACTATGGGGGGGGAAAAACTGTTTTTT; cdr3_aa: CASSLTMGGEKLFF; j_call: TRBJ1-4; d_call: -; v_call: TRBV28; clone_size: -
cdr3_nt: TGTGCCAGCAGCTTGGCAGGGAGGGTAGGGGATACTGAAGCTTTCTTT; cdr3_aa: CASSLAGRVGDTEAFF; j_call: TRBJ1-1; d_call: -; v_call: TRBV5-4; clone_size: -
cdr3_nt: TGTGGGGGTGGGGCAGAAGTCAATCAGCCCCAGCATTTT; cdr3_aa: CGGGAEVNQPQHF; j_call: TRBJ1-5; d_call: -; v_call: TRBV6-1; clone_size: few
cdr3_nt: TGTGCCAGCAGTATTAGACAGGGCTACGAGCAGTACTTC; cdr3_aa: CASSIRQGYEQYF; j_call: TRBJ2-7; d_call: TRBD1; v_call: TRBV28; clone_size: -
cdr3_nt: TGTGCCAGCAGCACCTTACAGGGAAAGGCGAACGAGCAGTACTTC; cdr3_aa: CASSTLQGKANEQYF; j_call: TRBJ2-7; d_call: -; v_call: TRBV6-7; clone_size: -